Below, 19 T cell receptor beta chains from the same sample are listed, as sequenced in a study of PD-1 blockade in classical Hodgkin lymphoma. Time point indicated: cycle 4 day 1 (C4D1), after about 6 weeks of nivolumab. After autologous stem cell transplantation all patients relapsed, and prior brentuximab vedotin exposure differed between cohorts. Data came from immunoSEQ multiplex PCR; TCRdb stores just in-frame clones and leaves some out. Altogether around 57,000 clones are present, about nine tenths being singletons, with the ten largest covering 6% to 7.5%. The specimen comprised peripheral blood mononuclear cells (PBMCs), sampled before the fourth cycle of nivolumab. The source is a human donor with classical Hodgkin lymphoma.

The V and J genes are TRBV4-2 and TRBJ1-2; tentatively, D is TRBD1 (6 bases). The germline V and J ends were trimmed by 0 bases and 1 base, with 15 bases remaining between them. The CDR3 spans 17 residues. CDR1 is LGHNA, CDR2 YNFKEQ, per germline. CDR3 protein: CASSQDGWGAGNYGYTF. Here the CDR3 DNA reads TGTGCCAGCAGCCAAGACGGGTGGGGGGCCGGTAACTATGGCTACACCTTC.

The CDR3 DNA reads TGTGCCAGCAGCCACCGGGGCGATAATTCACCCCTCCACTTT. The encoded protein is CASSHRGDNSPLHF. The chain is built from TRBV7-2 and TRBJ1-6; a possible D gene is TRBD1 (5 bases). The V gene's germline CDR1 is SGHTA and CDR2 FQGNSA. Trimming took off 5 bases at V and 5 bases at J, with 10 bases between the two ends. This CDR3 spans 14 amino acids.

The table lists this clone with a few counts. This chain uses TRBV27 with TRBJ1-5; 8 bases are a match to TRBD1. The ends lost 5 bases at V and 3 bases at J; junction bases unmatched: 3. Germline CDR1 is MNHEY and CDR2 is SMNVEV (reference sequence). The CDR3 runs to 14 residues. The CDR3 DNA sequence: TGTGCCAGCAGTAGGACAGGGAACAATCAGCCCCAGCATTTT. It specifies CASSRTGNNQPQHF.

The V call is TRBV21-1, the J call TRBJ2-7. TRBV21-1 counts as a pseudogene. The CDR3 extends over 15 amino acids. The CDR3 protein is CASSKALWGFYEQYF. DNA of the CDR3: TGTGCCAGCAGCAAAGCGCTTTGGGGATTCTACGAGCAGTACTTC.

J is TRBJ1-2 and V is TRBV28; possible D gene TRBD1, 6 bases. With 7 bases removed from V and 4 bases from J, the gap between germline ends came to 16 bases. CDR3 length equals 14 residues. The germline V gene encodes CDR1 MDHEN and CDR2 SYDVKM. DNA of the CDR3: TGTGCCAGCACCGACAAGACAGGTTTCTATGGCTACACCTTC. This codes for CASTDKTGFYGYTF.

In nucleotides, the CDR3 is TGTGCCAGCAGTTCAAACCCGGGAAACACCATATATTTT. It encodes CASSSNPGNTIYF. This chain links TRBV28 with TRBJ1-3; D gene unclear. Germline lookup yields CDR1 MDHEN and CDR2 SYDVKM. This CDR3 has 13 residues. V was clipped by 4 bases and J by 4 bases, with 8 bases between them.

The genes are TRBV2 and TRBJ1-5, with 11 bases fitting TRBD1. Per the germline V gene, CDR1 is SNHLY and CDR2 is FYNNEI. The CDR3 spans 14 residues. The trim removed 6 bases at V and 6 bases at J, leaving 4 bases unmatched. CDR3 loop: CASRRDRGTQPQHF. In DNA form, the CDR3 reads TGTGCCAGCAGGAGGGACAGGGGGACTCAGCCCCAGCATTTT.

J is TRBJ2-7 and V is TRBV6-6, with 7 bases lining up with TRBD1. V lost 6 bases, J lost 0 bases, and 8 bases stayed unmatched. The CDR3 is 15 residues long. In germline, CDR1 is MNHNY, CDR2 SVGAGI (reference sequence). Here the CDR3 reads CASRKQDRSSYEQYF. Here the CDR3 DNA reads TGTGCCAGCAGGAAACAGGACAGGAGCTCCTACGAGCAGTACTTC.

The V gene is TRBV20-1, the J gene TRBJ2-1, with D maybe TRBD2 (5 bases). The germline V and J ends were trimmed by 5 bases and 5 bases, with 7 bases remaining between them. Germline CDR1 is DFQATT and CDR2 is SNEGSKA (reference sequence). The length of the CDR3 is 11 residues. This CDR3 is CSAGLHNEQFF. The CDR3 nucleotides read TGCAGTGCTGGACTTCACAATGAGCAGTTCTTC.

This clone was counted a single time. The chain is built from TRBV5-6 and TRBJ2-5; D is unclear. V lost 1 base to trimming and J lost 1 base, with 8 bases between them. This CDR3 comprises 14 residues. In germline, CDR1 is SGHDT, CDR2 YYEEEE. The CDR3 DNA is TGTGCCAGCAGCTTGCAGCCCCCCCAAGAGACCCAGTACTTC. It translates to CASSLQPPQETQYF.

This clone showed up just once. The chain carries TRBV28 and TRBJ2-3, with a weak D call TRBD2 (5 bases). Trimming shortened V by 6 bases and J by 9 bases, and 16 bases separated the two germline ends. The CDR3 runs to 13 residues. CDR1 is MDHEN and CDR2 is SYDVKM in the germline V gene. CDR3 DNA: TGTGCCAGCAGGGGTAGCTACTCGGGGACGCAGTATTTT. The encoded protein is CASRGSYSGTQYF.

This clone was observed a single time. The V call is TRBV7-9, the J call TRBJ2-7; 8 nucleotides line up with TRBD1. Trimming cost V 3 bases and J 0 bases; bases outside gene matches: 1. Germline V lookup: CDR1 SEHNR, CDR2 FQNEAQ (reference sequence). This CDR3 is 14 amino acids long. The CDR3 here is CASSLDRVSYEQYF. CDR3 DNA sequence: TGTGCCAGCAGCTTGGACAGGGTCTCCTACGAGCAGTACTTC.

V gene TRBV2 combines with J gene TRBJ1-1, with D hard to call. The CDR3 loop spans 11 amino acids. Germline CDR1 is SNHLY and CDR2 is FYNNEI. The ends were cut back, 8 bases at V and 1 base at J, with 5 bases in the middle. As DNA, the CDR3 is TGTGCCAGCGACTGGAACACTGAAGCTTTCTTT. Its protein product is CASDWNTEAFF.

The chain recombines TRBV7-2 with TRBJ2-5, with D perhaps matching TRBD2 (5 bases). The V gene's germline CDR1 is SGHTA and CDR2 FQGNSA. This CDR3 has 13 residues. V was clipped by 6 bases and J by 5 bases, with 13 bases between them. CDR3 coding DNA: TGTGCCAGCAGGGACCGGGGTATGGAGACCCAGTACTTC. Residues: CASRDRGMETQYF.

This clone was seen only once. The genes are TRBV10-1 and TRBJ2-2; TRBD2 matches at 7 bases. The CDR3 is 14 amino acids. Trimming cost V 7 bases and J 2 bases; bases outside gene matches: 4. Looked up from germline, CDR1 is WNHNN and CDR2 is SYGVQD (reference sequence). The CDR3 is CASKPSGNTGELFF. DNA of the CDR3: TGCGCCAGCAAGCCTAGCGGCAACACCGGGGAGCTGTTTTTT.

The chain has TRBV5-8 and TRBJ1-3; D is undetermined. The CDR3 contains 14 residues. The germline gives CDR1 SGHTS, CDR2 YDEGEE. With 2 bases removed from V and 1 base from J, the gap between germline ends came to 7 bases. The CDR3 spells CASSFPVSGNTIYF. Written as DNA, the CDR3 is TGTGCCAGCAGCTTTCCGGTGTCTGGAAACACCATATATTTT.

J is TRBJ2-3 and V is TRBV10-3; 8 bases map to TRBD2. CDR3 size: 15 residues. Germline trimming cut 0 bases from V and 1 base from J; bases unmatched to any gene: 0. Germline-derived CDR1 and CDR2 are ENHRY and SYGVKD. The DNA of the CDR3 is TGTGCCATCAGTGAGTCTAGCGGGGGCACAGATACGCAGTATTTT. Protein product: CAISESSGGTDTQYF.

This clone was counted once. The V call is TRBV9, the J call TRBJ2-2, with 7 bases fitting TRBD2. J lost 2 bases, V lost 6 bases, and 7 bases had no gene match. Germline V gene sequence: CDR1 SGDLS, CDR2 YYNGEE. This CDR3 has 15 amino acids. The CDR3 spells CASTPQRENTGELFF. CDR3 nucleotide sequence: TGTGCCAGCACCCCCCAGCGGGAAAACACCGGGGAGCTGTTTTTT.

The CDR3 DNA reads as TGTGCCAGCAGTTTAACGGTCCCTAACCCCTACGAGCAGTACTTC. This sequence encodes CASSLTVPNPYEQYF. The chain is built from TRBV28 and TRBJ2-7; no definite D call. This CDR3 region has 15 residues. The germline gives CDR1 MDHEN, CDR2 SYDVKM. V was shortened by 2 bases and J by 2 bases, with 13 bases between the two germline ends.